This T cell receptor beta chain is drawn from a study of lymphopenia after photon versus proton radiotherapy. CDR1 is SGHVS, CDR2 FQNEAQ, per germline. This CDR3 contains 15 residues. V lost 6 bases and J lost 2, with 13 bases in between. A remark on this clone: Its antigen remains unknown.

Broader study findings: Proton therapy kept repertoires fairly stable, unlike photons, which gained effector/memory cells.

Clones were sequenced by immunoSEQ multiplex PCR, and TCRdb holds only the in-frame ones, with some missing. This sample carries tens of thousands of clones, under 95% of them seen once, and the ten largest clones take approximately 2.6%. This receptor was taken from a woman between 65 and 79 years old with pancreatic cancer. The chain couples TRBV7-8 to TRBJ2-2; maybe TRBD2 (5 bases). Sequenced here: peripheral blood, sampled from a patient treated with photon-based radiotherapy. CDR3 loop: CASRLGRVNTGELFF. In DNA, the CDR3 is TGTGCCAGCAGACTAGGAAGGGTAAACACCGGGGAGCTGTTTTTT.